The rows below give T cell receptor beta chains drawn from one sample of a study of molecular identifiers for immune sequencing clone quantification. TCRdb used MiXCR to reprocess the PCR reads, holding one entry per CDR3 protein. The data hold about 640,000 distinct CDR3 sequences, with nearly 20% observed a single time. The sequencing input was naive CD8+ T cells from blood, with Jurkat cell RNA spiked in. The receptors here all came from a human donor in good health. Some libraries in this study had Jurkat cell RNA spiked in. The CDR3 runs from the conserved cysteine through the conserved F or W. D genes are given only for firm matches. Clone size, where shown, is once, few, many, or a class for clones that have expanded.

TRBD2 | TRBJ2-1 | TRBV4-3 | few | TGCGCCAGCAGCCAAGAACTAGCGGGGGCCAACTACAATGAGCAGTTCTTC | CASSQELAGANYNEQFF
- | TRBJ2-7 | TRBV6-2/TRBV6-3 | few | TGTGCCAGCAGTTACTCGAGGGGCATTAACTCCTACGAGCAGTACTTC | CASSYSRGINSYEQYF
TRBD2 | TRBJ2-3 | TRBV20-1 | many | TGCAGTGCTAGAGAAGCGGGGGGGCCACATACGCAGTATTTT | CSAREAGGPHTQYF
TRBD2 | TRBJ2-2 | TRBV19 | - | TGTGCCAGTATCTTTTTGGCGAGCGGGAGTGCCACCGGGGGGCTGTTTTTT | CASIFLASGSATGGLFF
TRBD1 | TRBJ2-2 | TRBV7-9 | - | TGTGCCATTACCCTCGGGGACAGGGTGGACACCGGGGAGCTGTTTTTT | CAITLGDRVDTGELFF
- | TRBJ1-1 | TRBV30 | many | TGTGCCTGGAACCCAGTGGGGGGAACTGAAGCTTTCTTT | CAWNPVGGTEAFF
TRBD1 | TRBJ2-7 | TRBV4-3 | many | TGCGCCAGCAGCCAAGATGGGACAGGGGTATACGAGCAGTACTTC | CASSQDGTGVYEQYF
- | TRBJ2-2 | TRBV6-2/TRBV6-3 | few | TGTGCCAGCAGTCAACTCTCTGTCGGGGAGCTGTTTTTT | CASSQLSVGELFF
- | TRBJ1-2 | TRBV2 | - | TGTGCCAGCAGTGAAGCGCCGTCCGGACTTGACTATGGCTACACCTTC | CASSEAPSGLDYGYTF
TRBD1 | TRBJ1-6 | TRBV12-3/TRBV12-4 | many | TGTGCCAGCAGTCACGGGACAGGGATTTATAATTCACCCCTCCACTTT | CASSHGTGIYNSPLHF
TRBD1 | TRBJ1-1 | TRBV18 | many | TGTGCCAGCTCACCTTTACCTGACAGGGGGCTGACTGAAGCTTTCTTT | CASSPLPDRGLTEAFF
TRBD2 | TRBJ2-5 | TRBV5-1 | - | TGCGCCAGCAGCGGGGACCTAGTGGGAGGGTTGGAGACCCGGTACTTC | CASSGDLVGGLETRYF
TRBD2 | TRBJ2-7 | TRBV6-2/TRBV6-3 | few | TGTGCCACCACTCGGGACTACCAAGTATACGAGCAGTACTTC | CATTRDYQVYEQYF
- | TRBJ1-1 | TRBV6-5 | many | TGTGCCAGTAGACCGGGACGGAGTCTCCCTGAAGCTTTCTTT | CASRPGRSLPEAFF
- | TRBJ2-6 | TRBV28 | many | TGTGCCAGCAGTTTATTGGAGGGGAGCTCTGGGGCCAACGTCCTGACTTTC | CASSLLEGSSGANVLTF
- | TRBJ2-1 | TRBV13 | - | TGTGCCAGCAGCCAAAGGACATCTGGTAGGGGTGAGCAGTTCTTC | CASSQRTSGRGEQFF
- | TRBJ2-3 | TRBV3-2 | - | TGTGCCAGCAGCCATGGCAGGGGAAAAACAGATACGCAGTATTTT | CASSHGRGKTDTQYF
- | TRBJ1-5 | TRBV7-2 | many | TGTGCCAGCAGCCCAGGATTAGGGCAGCCCCAGCATTTT | CASSPGLGQPQHF
- | TRBJ2-4 | TRBV3-2 | few | TGTGCCAGCAGCCAAGATTCGGCAGGGAAAAACATTCAGTACTTC | CASSQDSAGKNIQYF
- | TRBJ1-4 | TRBV20-1 | many | TGCAGTGCTAGTAGCGGGCTTGCAACTAATGAAAAACTGTTTTTT | CSASSGLATNEKLFF
TRBD2 | TRBJ2-3 | TRBV7-9 | many | TGTGCCAGCAGCTCCGGGACTAGCGCAATCCCAATGACAGATACGCAGTATTTT | CASSSGTSAIPMTDTQYF
- | TRBJ2-4 | TRBV7-2 | many | TGTGCCAGCAGCTTATTTTTAGGGGAAAACATTCAGTACTTC | CASSLFLGENIQYF
TRBD1 | TRBJ1-5 | TRBV28 | many | TGTGCCAGCAGCATCGGACAGGGAGGACAGCCCCAGCATTTT | CASSIGQGGQPQHF
TRBD1 | TRBJ1-1 | TRBV20-1 | many | TGCAGTGCTAGAGCCCTAGGAAGGACAGGGATCACTGAAGCTTTCTTT | CSARALGRTGITEAFF
- | TRBJ2-5 | TRBV2 | many | TGTGCCAGCAGTGAAGGGACGAGCAGCCAAGAGACCCAGTACTTC | CASSEGTSSQETQYF
- | TRBJ1-4 | TRBV25-1 | - | TGTGCCAGCAGTGACGCTATGGGGGGCTGGGAAAAACTGTTTTTT | CASSDAMGGWEKLFF
TRBD2 | TRBJ2-7 | TRBV29-1 | many | TGCAGCGTCCTCGGACTAGCAGCTCGCTACGAGCAGTACTTC | CSVLGLAARYEQYF
- | TRBJ1-1 | TRBV12-3/TRBV12-4 | many | TGTGCCAGCAGTTTCCTCCCGGGGGGACTTGAAGCTTTCTTT | CASSFLPGGLEAFF
- | TRBJ2-7 | TRBV19 | many | TGTGCCAGTAGCAAAGGGACAAGCTACGAGCAGTACTTC | CASSKGTSYEQYF
TRBD2 | TRBJ2-3 | TRBV7-9 | - | TGTGCCAGCAGCTTGGGACTAGCGGGTCCTCGGGATACGCAGTATTTT | CASSLGLAGPRDTQYF
TRBD2 | TRBJ2-7 | TRBV29-1 | - | TGCAGCGTTGAAGATCAGGGTTCTAGCGGAACCTACGAGCAGTACTTC | CSVEDQGSSGTYEQYF
- | TRBJ2-3 | TRBV6-5 | many | TGTGCCAGCAGCCCATTCCTATCCACAGATACGCAGTATTTT | CASSPFLSTDTQYF
- | TRBJ2-1 | TRBV27 | - | TGTGCCAGCAGTTTATTGATTAGACTTTCGGGGGACCACAATGAGCAGTTCTTC | CASSLLIRLSGDHNEQFF
TRBD1 | TRBJ2-2 | TRBV7-3 | many | TGTGCCAGCAGCCCCGACAGGGGTACCGGGGAGCTGTTTTTT | CASSPDRGTGELFF
- | TRBJ2-5 | TRBV12-5 | - | TGTGCTAGTGGTTTCGGGGAGACCCAGTACTTC | CASGFGETQYF
- | TRBJ1-2 | TRBV29-1 | many | TGCAGCGTTGCCACCATGTATGGCTACACCTTC | CSVATMYGYTF
- | TRBJ2-5 | TRBV9 | many | TGTGCCAGCAGCTCCGCACCGGCACGATCTCAAGAGACCCAGTACTTC | CASSSAPARSQETQYF
- | TRBJ2-3 | TRBV5-6 | - | TGTGCCACCTTCCAGTCGGGGAGCCCCCTTAGCACAGATACGCAGTATTTT | CATFQSGSPLSTDTQYF
TRBD2 | TRBJ2-5 | TRBV19 | - | TGTGCCAGTAGTGGAGCGGGGGACTTCCAAGAGACCCAGTACTTC | CASSGAGDFQETQYF
- | TRBJ1-1 | TRBV4-3 | many | TGCGCCAGCAGCCAAGGCCGGGGAGGGTCGAATCCTGAAGCTTTCTTT | CASSQGRGGSNPEAFF
- | TRBJ2-2 | TRBV29-1 | many | TGCAGCGTTGGGTCAAGGAACACCGGGGAGCTGTTTTTT | CSVGSRNTGELFF
TRBD1 | TRBJ2-7 | TRBV5-6 | - | TGTGCCAGCAGCTTGACAGGGGTGGGAACCTACGAGCAGTACTTC | CASSLTGVGTYEQYF
TRBD1 | TRBJ2-7 | TRBV7-9 | many | TGTGCCAGCAGTTTGGGGACAGGGCCCTCCTACGAGCAGTACTTC | CASSLGTGPSYEQYF
- | TRBJ1-5 | TRBV19 | - | TGTGCCAGTAGTATAGTTCCAGGGGCTAGCAATCAGCCCCAGCATTTT | CASSIVPGASNQPQHF
TRBD1 | TRBJ2-3 | TRBV20-1 | many | TGCAGTGCCTCTGGACAGGGGATGGTCACAGATACGCAGTATTTT | CSASGQGMVTDTQYF
- | TRBJ1-1 | TRBV20-1 | many | TGCAGTGCTAGATGGGGGCCCACTGAAGCTTTCTTT | CSARWGPTEAFF